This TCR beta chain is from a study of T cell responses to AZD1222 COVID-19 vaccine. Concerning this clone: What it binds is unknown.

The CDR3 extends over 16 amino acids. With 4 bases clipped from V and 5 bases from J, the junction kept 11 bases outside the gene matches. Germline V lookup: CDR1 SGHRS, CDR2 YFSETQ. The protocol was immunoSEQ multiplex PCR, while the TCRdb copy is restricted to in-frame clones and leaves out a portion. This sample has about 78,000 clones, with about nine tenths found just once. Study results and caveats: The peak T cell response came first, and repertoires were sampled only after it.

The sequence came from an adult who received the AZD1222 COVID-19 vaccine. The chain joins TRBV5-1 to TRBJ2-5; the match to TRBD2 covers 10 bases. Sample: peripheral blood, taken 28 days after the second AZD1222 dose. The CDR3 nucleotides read TGCGCCAGCAGCCTGGAGCTAGCGGGGGTATCGGAGACCCAGTACTTC. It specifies CASSLELAGVSETQYF.